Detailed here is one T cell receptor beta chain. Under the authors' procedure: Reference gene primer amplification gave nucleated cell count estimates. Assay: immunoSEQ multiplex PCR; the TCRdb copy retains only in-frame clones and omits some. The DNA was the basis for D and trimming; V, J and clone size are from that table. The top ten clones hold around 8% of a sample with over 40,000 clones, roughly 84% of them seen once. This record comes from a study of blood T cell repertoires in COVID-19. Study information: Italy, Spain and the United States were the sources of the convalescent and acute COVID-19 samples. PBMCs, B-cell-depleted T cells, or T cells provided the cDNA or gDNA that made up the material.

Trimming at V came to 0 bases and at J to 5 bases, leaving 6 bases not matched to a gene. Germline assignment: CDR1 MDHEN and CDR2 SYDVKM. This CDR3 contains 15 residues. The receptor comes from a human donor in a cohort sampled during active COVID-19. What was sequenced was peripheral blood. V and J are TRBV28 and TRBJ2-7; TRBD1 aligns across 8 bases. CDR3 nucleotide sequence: TGTGCCAGCAGTTTATGGCAGGGGGCTGTCCACGAGCAGTACTTC. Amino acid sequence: CASSLWQGAVHEQYF.